Listed below are T cell receptor beta chains from one sample, sequenced in a study of naive and memory T cell subsets. In TCRdb, the UMI-ligation and nested PCR reads were re-called with MiXCR into one record per CDR3 protein. The top ten hold approximately 0.1% of the sample, which has 150,000 or so distinct CDR3 sequences, roughly 23% seen once. Sequencing was performed on naive CD4+ T cells from blood. These receptors all come from a human donor in good health. Both conserved end residues are part of each CDR3. D genes are given only for firm matches. Clone size is given for some rows only: seen once, a few or many times, or a class if the clone is expanded.

clone_size	j_call	v_call	d_call	cdr3_nt	cdr3_aa
-	TRBJ1-1	TRBV7-9	-	TGTGCCAGCAGCTTAAGGGAGGACACTGAAGCTTTCTTT	CASSLREDTEAFF
many	TRBJ2-3	TRBV18	-	TGTGCCAGCTCACTATCGGAGGCAGATACGCAGTATTTT	CASSLSEADTQYF
-	TRBJ2-1	TRBV27	-	TGTGCCAGCAGTTCCTACACGGTGAACAATGAGCAGTTCTTC	CASSSYTVNNEQFF
-	TRBJ1-5	TRBV20-1	-	TGCAGTGCTAGGCCCCGTTTTGGGGGTCAGCCCCAGCATTTT	CSARPRFGGQPQHF
-	TRBJ1-6	TRBV24-1	TRBD1	TGTGCCACCAGTGAACAAGGGACAGTTATATACTCACCCCTCCACTTT	CATSEQGTVIYSPLHF
-	TRBJ2-5	TRBV7-2	TRBD2	TGTGCCAGCAGCATTAGCGGGAGGGGAGAGACCCAGTACTTC	CASSISGRGETQYF
-	TRBJ2-2	TRBV20-1	-	TGCAGTGCCCCCAATGCGGGGACCTACACCGGGGAGCTGTTTTTT	CSAPNAGTYTGELFF
few	TRBJ2-2	TRBV5-1	TRBD1	TGCGCCAGCAGGGCGTCAGGGGGCTCTGGCGGGGAGCTGTTTTTT	CASRASGGSGGELFF
-	TRBJ2-5	TRBV5-1	TRBD2	TGCGCCAGCAGCCCCGGGAGGGCAGTCGCAGGGACCCAGTACTTC	CASSPGRAVAGTQYF
few	TRBJ2-1	TRBV6-2/TRBV6-3	-	TGTGCCAGCAGCCAATCAGGATTCTCCTACAATGAGCAGTTCTTC	CASSQSGFSYNEQFF
-	TRBJ2-2	TRBV7-9	-	TGTGCCAGCAGCTTAGAGACCAGGGAGCTGTTTTTT	CASSLETRELFF
few	TRBJ1-6	TRBV12-3/TRBV12-4	TRBD1	TGTGCCAGCAGTGCCGGGACAGCAAATTCACCCCTCCACTTT	CASSAGTANSPLHF
many	TRBJ2-7	TRBV6-5	-	TGTGCCAGCTCTGCAGGGGCGTCTATACGGGAGCAGTACTTC	CASSAGASIREQYF
few	TRBJ2-7	TRBV5-4	-	TGTGCCAGCAGCTTGGTCAGGGCTGCCTCCCACGAGCAGTACTTC	CASSLVRAASHEQYF
-	TRBJ2-1	TRBV4-1	TRBD2	TGCGCCAGCAGGCGGGAGGAAGGCCGGAATGAGCAGTTCTTC	CASRREEGRNEQFF
few	TRBJ1-5	TRBV27	-	TGTGCCAGCAGCTACTCCGGGTCGAGCAATCAGCCCCAGCATTTT	CASSYSGSSNQPQHF
few	TRBJ2-5	TRBV29-1	-	TGCAGCGTTGACGGGTTCGGGGCAGAGACCCAGTACTTC	CSVDGFGAETQYF
-	TRBJ2-7	TRBV20-1	-	TGCAGTGCCCTTACCCCCTCGCGGGAAGGTGAGCAGTACTTC	CSALTPSREGEQYF
-	TRBJ2-5	TRBV7-2	-	TGTGCCAGCAGCTTGGGAAGCGGCCAAGAGACCCAGTACTTC	CASSLGSGQETQYF
-	TRBJ2-5	TRBV20-1	TRBD2	TGCAGTGCTAAGCGGGAGGGCCCGGAGACCCAGTACTTC	CSAKREGPETQYF
-	TRBJ2-1	TRBV20-1	-	TGCAGTGCTAGAGATTTCGATGAGCAGTTCTTC	CSARDFDEQFF
-	TRBJ2-2	TRBV30	-	TGTGCCTGGAGCAGGAGCGCGAACACCGGGGAGCTGTTTTTT	CAWSRSANTGELFF
-	TRBJ1-1	TRBV5-1	-	TGCGCCAGCAGCTTGACCGGGCAGGGACGGACTGAAGCTTTCTTT	CASSLTGQGRTEAFF
-	TRBJ2-7	TRBV4-1	TRBD2	TGCGCCAGCAGCCCCCCGACGGCTAGCGGGTTCGTGCAGTACTTC	CASSPPTASGFVQYF